These 27 T cell receptor beta chains were all obtained from the same sample, sequenced in a study of T-cell reconstitution after alpha-beta-depleted transplantation in children (dated by TCRdb to 2016 to 2017). Library method: PCR. Data came from an Illumina HiSeq 2500. TCR library preparation used molecular barcoding, with unique molecular identifiers applied to normalize quantification of the TCRbeta repertoire. TCRdb reanalyzed the raw reads on its own, using fastp at Q25 for trimming and MiXCR for clone calling, and kept in-frame beta chains. A single entry per CDR3 protein holds the most common genes and DNA from its merged rows. The sample includes hundreds of thousands of distinct CDR3 sequences, with about 9.4% observed a single time. The biggest ten clones account for less than 9% of the sample. The treatment or condition label corresponds to: allogeneic hematopoietic cell transplantation with graft depleted of TCRalphabeta T cells and CD19 B cells.

Source: PBMCs, taken before TCRalphabeta/CD19-depleted stem cell transplant. The origin of the receptors is a boy under two years old with acute myeloid leukemia, due to receive a stem cell transplant.

The rearrangement joins TRBV5-1 to TRBJ2-3, with 9 bases lining up with TRBD1. The germline CDR1 and CDR2 sequences are SGHRS and YFSETQ. The CDR3 runs 13 residues. The V segment lost 4 bases and the J segment 6 bases; nucleotides outside the gene matches: 3. CDR3 sequence: CASSQGTGDTQYF. The CDR3 region has the DNA TGCGCCAGCAGCCAAGGGACAGGGGATACGCAGTATTTT.

Notes on this clonotype: With a much larger clone just one base away, this may be a read error. The chain employs TRBV5-6 and TRBJ1-4; D remains unclear. Germline CDR1 reads SGHDT; CDR2 reads YYEEEE. The CDR3 extends over 18 amino acids. CDR3 amino acids: CASSLPQQRQSDNQKLFF. DNA for the CDR3: TGTGCCAGCAGCTTACCACAACAACGGCAGTCCGATAATCAAAAACTGTTTTTT.

This clonotype was found many times. CDR3 DNA: TGTGCCAGCAGCTTGTTGGGCAGGGGGGACACCGGGGAGCTGTTTTTT. This translates into CASSLLGRGDTGELFF. The gene calls are TRBV5-5 and TRBJ2-2; a weak D match, TRBD1 (7 bases). Germline V gives CDR1 SGHKS, CDR2 YYEKEE (reference sequence). This CDR3 has 16 amino acids. The ends were cut back, 1 base at V and 3 bases at J, with 13 bases in the middle.

Note on this clonotype: This may stem from a read error, because a much larger clone lies one nucleotide away. The chain employs TRBV28 and TRBJ2-1; 7 nucleotides line up with TRBD2. The V and J ends lost 3 bases and 7 bases, in that order; junction bases with no gene match: 9. The CDR3 is made up of 15 amino acids. The V gene's germline CDR1 is MDHEN and CDR2 SYDVKM. CDR3 bases: TGTGCCAGCAGTTTTGGGAGCGGGACTGGGAATGAGCAGTTCTTC. This codes for CASSFGSGTGNEQFF. The full variable domain, with the rest looked up from reference TRBV28 and TRBJ2-1, is DVKVTQSSRYLVKRTGEKVFLECVQDMDHENMFWYRQDPGLGLRLIYFSYDVKMKEKGDIPEGYSVSREKKERFSLILESASTNQTSMYLCASSFGSGTGNEQFFGPGTRLTVL.

The V call is TRBV28, the J call TRBJ1-5; tentative D call: TRBD1 (5 bases). V was trimmed by 3 bases and J by 3 bases, leaving 9 bases between them. Germline V gives CDR1 MDHEN, CDR2 SYDVKM. This CDR3 region has 14 residues. CDR3 residues: CASSFRQINQPQHF. The CDR3 nucleotides read TGTGCCAGCAGTTTTAGACAGATCAATCAGCCCCAGCATTTT. Together with reference TRBV28 and TRBJ1-5, the CDR3 gives the full variable domain: DVKVTQSSRYLVKRTGEKVFLECVQDMDHENMFWYRQDPGLGLRLIYFSYDVKMKEKGDIPEGYSVSREKKERFSLILESASTNQTSMYLCASSFRQINQPQHFGDGTRLSIL.

This clonotype showed up just once. This may come from a read error, since a much larger clone is one base off. The chain uses TRBV19 and TRBJ2-1; D possibly corresponds to TRBD2 (6 bases). With 10 bases removed from V and 4 bases from J, the gap between germline ends came to 11 bases. The V gene's germline CDR1 is LNHDA and CDR2 SQIVND (reference sequence). This CDR3 comprises 12 residues. DNA for the CDR3: TGTGCCACCCGACGGGGGTACAATGAGCAGTTCTTC. Translation gives CATRRGYNEQFF.

This clonotype was detected many times. V usage is TRBV4-3 and J usage is TRBJ2-2, with TRBD2 identical over 14 bases. The CDR3 extends over 14 amino acids. The V gene's germline CDR1 is LGHNA and CDR2 YSLEER. V lost 6 bases to trimming and J lost 6 bases; unmatched junction nucleotides: 0. CDR3 coding DNA: TGCGCCAGCAGGACTAGCGGGAGGGCCGGGGAGCTGTTTTTT. It encodes CASRTSGRAGELFF.

The sample holds many counts of this clonotype. The DNA of the CDR3 is TGTGCCAGCAGCCAAGTAGAGGTCAGCTGGGCCAACGTCCTGACTTTC. Amino acid sequence: CASSQVEVSWANVLTF. V usage is TRBV4-2 and J usage is TRBJ2-6, with no clear D. With 1 base removed from V and 5 bases from J, the gap between germline ends came to 12 bases. Per the germline V gene, CDR1 is LGHNA and CDR2 is YNFKEQ. The length of the CDR3 is 16 residues.

This clonotype occurred many times. The chain is built from TRBV29-1 and TRBJ1-1; TRBD1 aligns across 11 bases. The CDR3 extends over 16 amino acids. Trimming at V came to 3 bases and at J to 5 bases, leaving 11 bases not matched to a gene. The germline CDR1 and CDR2 sequences are SQVTM and ANQGSEA. The CDR3: CSVDGTGGIRGTEAFF. The CDR3 region has the DNA TGCAGCGTTGATGGGACAGGGGGTATACGAGGAACTGAAGCTTTCTTT.

Ten or more counts support this clonotype. The DNA for the CDR3 is TGTGCCAGCACCCCCTTCCAGGGTTTAGAGGGCTACACCTTC. It yields the protein CASTPFQGLEGYTF. The genes are TRBV7-9 and TRBJ1-2; TRBD1 is a possible D gene (5 bases). The germline V gene encodes CDR1 SEHNR and CDR2 FQNEAQ (reference sequence). Trimming left V 7 bases short and J 8 bases short, with 20 bases between. The CDR3 contains 14 residues. Looking up the rest from reference TRBV7-9 and TRBJ1-2 gives the full variable domain: DTGVSQNPRHKITKRGQNVTFRCDPISEHNRLYWYRQTLGQGPEFLTYFQNEAQLEKSRLLSDRFSAERPKGSFSTLEIQRTEQGDSAMYLCASTPFQGLEGYTFGSGTRLTVV.

This clonotype was recorded many times. The chain combines TRBV28 with TRBJ2-7; 7 positions agree with TRBD1. The CDR3 extends over 15 amino acids. Looked up from germline, CDR1 is MDHEN and CDR2 is SYDVKM. Unmatched junction bases numbered 10, after V lost 6 bases and J lost 2 bases. The CDR3 DNA reads TGTGCCAGCAGCCCGACAGGGCTCGTTACCTACGAGCAGTACTTC. It translates to CASSPTGLVTYEQYF. The full variable domain, completed using reference TRBV28 and TRBJ2-7, is DVKVTQSSRYLVKRTGEKVFLECVQDMDHENMFWYRQDPGLGLRLIYFSYDVKMKEKGDIPEGYSVSREKKERFSLILESASTNQTSMYLCASSPTGLVTYEQYFGPGTRLTVT.

This clonotype came up a few times. This chain uses TRBV6-6 with TRBJ1-2; D unresolved. Trimming took 4 bases from V and 7 from J, leaving 13 bases between them. This CDR3 is built from 13 residues. Germline V lookup: CDR1 MNHNY, CDR2 SVGAGI (reference sequence). The CDR3 loop is CASSSAGGPGYTF. CDR3 sequence (DNA): TGTGCCAGCAGTTCCGCTGGCGGACCTGGCTACACCTTC.

The table lists this clonotype with many counts. As DNA, the CDR3 is TGTGCCAGCAGCTTACCGGTCGCGGGAGGGCCGTCGAGCTCCTACAATGAGCAGTTCTTC. Translated: CASSLPVAGGPSSSYNEQFF. The genes are TRBV7-2 and TRBJ2-1; 9 bases line up with TRBD2. CDR1 and CDR2 (germline): SGHTA, FQGNSA. This CDR3 is built from 20 residues. V gave up 2 bases and J gave up 0 bases; unmatched junction bases: 14.

This chain connects TRBV5-8 to TRBJ2-1, with 13 bases fitting TRBD2. CDR1 and CDR2 from the germline V gene are SGHTS and YDEGEE. CDR3 length: 17 residues. V lost 4 bases and J lost 9; bases outside the gene matches: 13. CDR3 residues: CASSPRTSGRGIIEQFF. Here the CDR3 DNA reads TGTGCCAGCAGCCCGCGGACTAGCGGGAGAGGTATCATTGAGCAGTTCTTC.

This clonotype has a count of ten or more. V gene TRBV7-2 combines with J gene TRBJ2-7; D could derive from TRBD1 or TRBD2 (5 bases each). Per germline, CDR1 SGHTA and CDR2 FQGNSA. This CDR3 contains 15 residues. Trimming shortened V by 0 bases and J by 3 bases, and 12 bases separated the two germline ends. The CDR3 DNA is TGTGCCAGCAGCTTAGCGATAACAGGAGGCTACGAGCAGTACTTC. Protein product: CASSLAITGGYEQYF.

This clonotype occurred many times. The J gene is TRBJ2-5, the V gene TRBV20-1, with 14 bases matching TRBD2. The length of the CDR3 is 14 residues. CDR1 is DFQATT, CDR2 SNEGSKA, per germline (reference sequence). Losses at the gene ends were 3 bases for V and 4 bases for J; bases not matched to a gene: 1. CDR3 amino acids: CSASGLAGGETQYF. The CDR3 DNA is TGCAGTGCTAGCGGACTAGCGGGGGGAGAGACCCAGTACTTC.

With regard to this clonotype: Given the absence of the conserved phenylalanine or tryptophan at the CDR3 end, a read error is likely. The chain couples TRBV9 to TRBJ2-1; 9 bases align to TRBD1. Germline trimming cut 4 bases from V and 6 bases from J; bases unmatched to any gene: 17. The CDR3 loop spans 18 amino acids. Germline V gene data show CDR1 as SGDLS and CDR2 as YYNGEE. CDR3 in amino acids: CASSRGQGEAEWSNEQFV. In DNA, the CDR3 is TGTGCCAGCAGCAGGGGACAGGGAGAAGCGGAATGGTCCAATGAGCAGTTCGTC.

There are many counts of this clonotype. The chain joins TRBV12-3 or TRBV12-4 to TRBJ2-6, with D tentatively TRBD1 (5 bases). Trimming left V 6 bases short and J 0 bases short, with 9 bases between. CDR3 length equals 15 residues. As DNA, the CDR3 is TGTGCCAGCAGAAGACAGATCTCTGGGGCCAACGTCCTGACTTTC. Its protein is CASRRQISGANVLTF.

This clonotype was seen many times. The rearrangement links TRBV11-3 to TRBJ2-3; 11 positions match TRBD2. The length of the CDR3 is 17 residues. V shed 5 bases and J 0 bases; nucleotides not matched to a gene: 7. CDR1 and CDR2 from the germline V gene are SGHNT and YENEEA. CDR3 sequence (DNA): TGTGCCAGCAGCCCGGGGACTAGCGGAGGGAGCACAGATACGCAGTATTTT. As protein: CASSPGTSGGSTDTQYF.

The genes are TRBV20-1 and TRBJ2-3; D might be TRBD2 (7 bases). The germline CDR1 and CDR2 sequences are DFQATT and SNEGSKA (reference sequence). This CDR3 is 15 amino acids long. Trimming stripped 1 base from V and 7 bases from J, with 18 bases between. The CDR3 protein is CSARAPRGGVNTQYF. The CDR3 DNA reads as TGCAGTGCTAGAGCCCCGAGGGGGGGCGTAAATACGCAGTATTTT.

Ten or more counts support this clonotype. The V gene is TRBV7-4, the J gene TRBJ2-7, with D possibly TRBD2 on 5 matching bases. This CDR3 spans 16 amino acids. V was clipped by 1 base and J by 3 bases, with 16 bases between them. The germline V gene has CDR1 SGHVT and CDR2 SQSDAQ. The CDR3 DNA follows: TGTGCCAGCAGCTTAGGGGGTCGGATAGAGGGCTACGAGCAGTACTTC. Protein product: CASSLGGRIEGYEQYF.

This chain joins TRBV30 and TRBJ2-5, with TRBD1 matching over 9 bases. CDR3 size: 16 residues. The germline gives CDR1 GTSNPN, CDR2 SVGIG (reference sequence). V lost 1 base to trimming and J lost 4 bases; unmatched junction nucleotides: 10. For the CDR3, the DNA is TGTGCCTGGAGTGGAGAGGGGACAGGGAGGCGAGAGACCCAGTACTTC. Its protein product is CAWSGEGTGRRETQYF. Filled out from reference TRBV30 and TRBJ2-5, the complete variable domain reads SQTIHQWPATLVQPVGSPLSLECTVEGTSNPNLYWYRQAAGRGLQLLFYSVGIGQISSEVPQNLSASRPQDRQFILSSKKLLLSDSGFYLCAWSGEGTGRRETQYFGPGTRLLVL.

The chain uses TRBV20-1 and TRBJ2-5, with TRBD2 matching 9 bases. The CDR3 loop spans 14 amino acids. Germline loops: CDR1 DFQATT, CDR2 SNEGSKA (reference sequence). V was pared by 6 bases and J by 1 base, with 6 bases of the junction left unmatched. CDR3 region: CSANPGLAQETQYF. CDR3 sequence (DNA): TGCAGTGCCAACCCGGGACTAGCCCAAGAGACCCAGTACTTC.

This clonotype was seen ten or more times. The rearrangement joins TRBV14 to TRBJ2-7; 7 nucleotides agree with TRBD1. Losses at the gene ends were 4 bases for V and 2 bases for J; bases not matched to a gene: 14. The V gene's germline CDR1 is SGHDN and CDR2 FVKESK. The CDR3 spans 17 residues. CDR3 residues: CASSPNWETGTTYEQYF. In DNA, the CDR3 is TGTGCCAGCAGCCCAAACTGGGAGACAGGGACGACCTACGAGCAGTACTTC.

This clonotype was observed a handful of times. J is TRBJ2-7 and V is TRBV28; 8 bases line up with TRBD1. The CDR3 is 15 amino acids. V shed 5 bases, J shed 5 bases, and the junction held 11 bases outside the gene matches. The V gene's germline CDR1 is MDHEN and CDR2 SYDVKM. CDR3 DNA sequence: TGTGCCAGCAGTCTTCTCCCGGGACAGGAAAACGAGCAGTACTTC. Translated, it gives CASSLLPGQENEQYF.

This clonotype showed up just once. A read error is possible here, since a much larger clone lies one base away. The genes are TRBV20-1 and TRBJ2-7; weak D call: TRBD1 (5 bases). Deletions cut 4 bases from V and 1 base from J, with 11 bases between. Germline V gene lookup returns CDR1 DFQATT and CDR2 SNEGSKA (reference sequence). This CDR3 comprises 13 residues. The CDR3 bases are TGCAGTGCTACCTGGACATGGTCCTACGAGCAGTACTTC. This encodes CSATWTWSYEQYF.

A word on this clonotype: A much larger clone differs by one base, so this may be a read error. The chain links TRBV10-3 to TRBJ2-7; 9 bases line up with TRBD1. Germline CDR1 reads ENHRY; CDR2 reads SYGVKD. CDR3 size: 16 residues. The V segment lost 10 bases and the J segment 2 bases; nucleotides outside the gene matches: 15. DNA of the CDR3: TGTGCCACCAGCCAAACTCCGGGACAGGGTGCCTACGAGCAGTACTTC. Its translation is CATSQTPGQGAYEQYF.